Sequencing of this T cell receptor (beta chain) was carried out in a study of cytomegalovirus exposure and HLA in healthy donors. Findings and caveats of the study: Some TCR beta chains (roughly 160 of them) were listed as cytomegalovirus-associated. Prior analysis indicated that the majority of TCR beta V segments exhibited productivity approximately 90% or approximately 30% of the time.

Germline-derived CDR1 and CDR2 are MGHRA and YSYEKL. The CDR3 contains 16 residues. V gave up 1 base and J gave up 4 bases; unmatched junction bases: 5. Researchers ran the PCR with 60 Vbeta and 13 Jbeta primers. As processed by the authors: Counted up in a later analysis, unique TCR beta chains came to about 80 million, with around 12 million shared. The protocol was immunoSEQ multiplex PCR, while the TCRdb copy is restricted to in-frame clones and leaves out a portion. V and J calls and clone size are copied from that table; D and trimming were computed from the DNA. The sample records about 110,000 clones, over 65% being singletons. This clone is labeled as medium-sized. As yet, its antigen is unknown.

The rearrangement links TRBV4-1 to TRBJ2-3, with 10 bases matching TRBD2. The sequence was obtained from a man aged 35-49 years in good health and CMV-seropositive. Sequencing was performed on PBMCs. The DNA of the CDR3 is TGCGCCAGCAGCCAAGGACGAGCGGGGGGGGCAGATACGCAGTATTTT. This gives the protein CASSQGRAGGADTQYF.